This is a list of T cell receptor beta chains from one sample in a study of blood T cells in healthy people across ages. Via MiXCR, TCRdb re-called the 5' RACE reads, giving one row per CDR3 protein. In the table there are 700,000 to 950,000 distinct CDR3 sequences, roughly 50% of which are singletons. The sample taken for sequencing was blood. The receptors were sampled from a man between 25 and 39 years old in good health. Both conserved end residues are part of each CDR3. Each record gives: V gene, J gene, D gene, clone size, CDR3 DNA, CDR3 protein. A D gene is named only where the DNA matches it firmly. Rows give clone size only sometimes, using once, few, many, or a class for an expanded clone.

V gene: TRBV5-5
J gene: TRBJ2-7
D gene: -
clone size: few
CDR3 DNA: TGTGCCAGCAGCCCGACAGCAACCTACGAGCAGTACTTC
CDR3 protein: CASSPTATYEQYF

V gene: TRBV28
J gene: TRBJ2-1
D gene: -
clone size: once
CDR3 DNA: TGTGCCAGCCCCCCCATTGGGAGGCTGGCACACTACAATGAGCAGTTCTTC
CDR3 protein: CASPPIGRLAHYNEQFF

V gene: TRBV15
J gene: TRBJ1-6
D gene: -
clone size: -
CDR3 DNA: TGTGCCACCAGCAGAGTCGGGGAAGGAGGCTCACCCCTCCACTTT
CDR3 protein: CATSRVGEGGSPLHF

V gene: TRBV15
J gene: TRBJ2-4
D gene: -
clone size: once
CDR3 DNA: TGTGCCACCAGTGGAGGGGGGGGATTCGACATTCAGTACTTC
CDR3 protein: CATSGGGGFDIQYF

V gene: TRBV25-1
J gene: TRBJ1-2
D gene: -
clone size: -
CDR3 DNA: TGTGCCAGCAGTCCCGGGACAAAAGGCCACACCTTC
CDR3 protein: CASSPGTKGHTF

V gene: TRBV9
J gene: TRBJ2-5
D gene: -
clone size: once
CDR3 DNA: TGTGCCAGCAGCGTCCGGGGCTCCGAAGCGACCCAGTACTTC
CDR3 protein: CASSVRGSEATQYF

V gene: TRBV7-9
J gene: TRBJ2-3
D gene: TRBD2
clone size: -
CDR3 DNA: TGTGCCAGCAGCCCGGGGGGGATGTCAGATACGCAGTATTTT
CDR3 protein: CASSPGGMSDTQYF

V gene: TRBV25-1
J gene: TRBJ1-5
D gene: -
clone size: -
CDR3 DNA: TGTGCCAGCAGTAGGGGTTGGAGCAATCAGCCCCAGCATTTT
CDR3 protein: CASSRGWSNQPQHF

V gene: TRBV27
J gene: TRBJ2-7
D gene: TRBD2
clone size: -
CDR3 DNA: TGTGCCAGCAGTTTATCGGGGACTAGCGGGGGCTTTTCCTACGAGCAGTACTTC
CDR3 protein: CASSLSGTSGGFSYEQYF

V gene: TRBV5-1
J gene: TRBJ2-7
D gene: TRBD1
clone size: -
CDR3 DNA: TGCGCCAGCAGCTGGGACAGGGAAATTGACGAGCAGTACTTC
CDR3 protein: CASSWDREIDEQYF

V gene: TRBV3-1
J gene: TRBJ2-5
D gene: TRBD2
clone size: -
CDR3 DNA: TGTGCCAGCGGGACTAGCGGGGTCCCCAATGAGCAGTACTTC
CDR3 protein: CASGTSGVPNEQYF

V gene: TRBV5-1
J gene: TRBJ2-3
D gene: -
clone size: -
CDR3 DNA: TGCGCCAGCAGCCCAAGCACTTCTCAGTACACAGATACGCAGTATTTT
CDR3 protein: CASSPSTSQYTDTQYF

V gene: TRBV6-5
J gene: TRBJ2-7
D gene: -
clone size: -
CDR3 DNA: TGTGCCAGCAGTTACTCGGGCGGCGGGTCTTGGGGTTACGAGCAGTACTTC
CDR3 protein: CASSYSGGGSWGYEQYF

V gene: TRBV20-1
J gene: TRBJ2-7
D gene: -
clone size: few
CDR3 DNA: TGCAGTGCTCTTGGACAGAAGATCTACGAGCAGTACTTC
CDR3 protein: CSALGQKIYEQYF

V gene: TRBV20-1
J gene: TRBJ2-7
D gene: -
clone size: many
CDR3 DNA: TGCAGTGCTAGCTGGGGGGCCTACGAGCAGTACTTC
CDR3 protein: CSASWGAYEQYF

V gene: TRBV28
J gene: TRBJ1-2
D gene: -
clone size: -
CDR3 DNA: TGTGCCAGCAGTCCCCCTGGGGGGTCCTACGGCTACACCTTC
CDR3 protein: CASSPPGGSYGYTF

V gene: TRBV7-2
J gene: TRBJ1-1
D gene: -
clone size: -
CDR3 DNA: TGTGCCAGCAGCTTTAATAGGGGGAAGAACACTGAAGCTTTCTTT
CDR3 protein: CASSFNRGKNTEAFF

V gene: TRBV3-1
J gene: TRBJ1-1
D gene: TRBD1
clone size: -
CDR3 DNA: TGTGCCAGCGCATACAGGGGAAACACTGAAGCTTTCTTT
CDR3 protein: CASAYRGNTEAFF

V gene: TRBV12-3/TRBV12-4
J gene: TRBJ2-1
D gene: -
clone size: -
CDR3 DNA: TGTGCCAGCACCGCCTTGGGGCAGGGAAACAATGAGCAGTTCTTC
CDR3 protein: CASTALGQGNNEQFF

V gene: TRBV20-1
J gene: TRBJ1-5
D gene: -
clone size: -
CDR3 DNA: TGCAGTGCTAAACTCCCGAATCAGCCCCAGCATTTT
CDR3 protein: CSAKLPNQPQHF

V gene: TRBV25-1
J gene: TRBJ2-5
D gene: -
clone size: -
CDR3 DNA: TGTGCCAGCAGTTCCCAGTTATCAGAGACCCAGTACTTC
CDR3 protein: CASSSQLSETQYF

V gene: TRBV11-1
J gene: TRBJ2-4
D gene: -
clone size: -
CDR3 DNA: TGTGCCAGCAGCTTAATGGCAGACATTGAGCAGTACTTC
CDR3 protein: CASSLMADIEQYF

V gene: TRBV4-3
J gene: TRBJ1-4
D gene: TRBD1
clone size: -
CDR3 DNA: TGCGCCAGCAGCCCGGGACAGGGGGATCTTAATGAAAAACTGTTTTTT
CDR3 protein: CASSPGQGDLNEKLFF

V gene: TRBV7-2
J gene: TRBJ2-1
D gene: -
clone size: -
CDR3 DNA: TGTGCCAGCAGCCTGGACTTAAGAGAGGAGCAGTTCTTC
CDR3 protein: CASSLDLREEQFF

V gene: TRBV5-1
J gene: TRBJ2-1
D gene: TRBD2
clone size: -
CDR3 DNA: TGCGCCAGCAGCTTGTCTGTGACTAGCGGGAGTAATGAGCAGTTCTTC
CDR3 protein: CASSLSVTSGSNEQFF

V gene: TRBV9
J gene: TRBJ2-1
D gene: -
clone size: -
CDR3 DNA: TGTGCCAGCAGCGTAGGGAGGGCGGGTGCTACGTACAATGAGCAGTTCTTC
CDR3 protein: CASSVGRAGATYNEQFF

V gene: TRBV7-8
J gene: TRBJ2-3
D gene: TRBD2
clone size: -
CDR3 DNA: TGTGCCAGCAGCCCCCGTCTAGCGGGGAAATTCACAGATACGCAGTATTTT
CDR3 protein: CASSPRLAGKFTDTQYF

V gene: TRBV25-1
J gene: TRBJ2-5
D gene: -
clone size: -
CDR3 DNA: TGTGCCAGCAGACAGGACCGGGAGACCCAGTACTTC
CDR3 protein: CASRQDRETQYF

V gene: TRBV5-1
J gene: TRBJ1-1
D gene: TRBD1
clone size: -
CDR3 DNA: TGCGCCAGCAGCCGACAGGGAGGGGAAACTGAAGCTTTCTTT
CDR3 protein: CASSRQGGETEAFF

V gene: TRBV6-2/TRBV6-3
J gene: TRBJ2-1
D gene: TRBD2
clone size: once
CDR3 DNA: TGTGCCAGCCGAGTAGCGGGAGGGGAGTTCTTC
CDR3 protein: CASRVAGGEFF

V gene: TRBV6-2/TRBV6-3
J gene: TRBJ2-1
D gene: TRBD2
clone size: -
CDR3 DNA: TGTGCCAGCAAAAGAGCGGGAGAGGGGTGGAATGAGCAGTTCTTC
CDR3 protein: CASKRAGEGWNEQFF

V gene: TRBV7-6
J gene: TRBJ2-5
D gene: -
clone size: -
CDR3 DNA: TGTGCCAGCAGCTTACTGGGTGGGGCAGGCGAAGAGACCCAGTACTTC
CDR3 protein: CASSLLGGAGEETQYF

V gene: TRBV12-3/TRBV12-4
J gene: TRBJ2-7
D gene: -
clone size: -
CDR3 DNA: TGTGCCAGCAGCAGACAGGTGGAATACGAGCAGTACTTC
CDR3 protein: CASSRQVEYEQYF

V gene: TRBV28
J gene: TRBJ1-1
D gene: TRBD1
clone size: -
CDR3 DNA: TGTGCCAGCAGACAGGGGCTGATGGCTTTCTTT
CDR3 protein: CASRQGLMAFF

V gene: TRBV5-1
J gene: TRBJ2-3
D gene: TRBD2
clone size: -
CDR3 DNA: TGCGCCAGCAGCGCAGCGGGGGCCTCCCGCGCAGATACGCAGTATTTT
CDR3 protein: CASSAAGASRADTQYF

V gene: TRBV9
J gene: TRBJ2-3
D gene: TRBD2
clone size: -
CDR3 DNA: TGTGCCAGCAGCGCCGGACTAGCGGTTCAGTATTTT
CDR3 protein: CASSAGLAVQYF

V gene: TRBV7-9
J gene: TRBJ2-7
D gene: TRBD2
clone size: many
CDR3 DNA: TGTGCCAGCAGCTTAGATGGGGGGGACTACGAGCAGTACTTC
CDR3 protein: CASSLDGGDYEQYF

V gene: TRBV20-1
J gene: TRBJ2-3
D gene: -
clone size: -
CDR3 DNA: TGCAGTGCTAGAGTTTTGGCCCGCGGGCCGACCGGGACACCTAAGAGGATCACAGATACGCAGTATTTT
CDR3 protein: CSARVLARGPTGTPKRITDTQYF

V gene: TRBV6-5
J gene: TRBJ2-7
D gene: TRBD1
clone size: -
CDR3 DNA: TGTGCCAGCAGAGACAGGGAGAACGAGCAGTACTTC
CDR3 protein: CASRDRENEQYF